This T cell receptor (beta chain) was retrieved from a study of patients and donors after allogeneic stem cell transplantation. TCRdb reprocessed the RT-PCR reads via MiXCR and lists one record per CDR3 protein. The sample records roughly 190,000 distinct CDR3 sequences, 41% being singletons. V lost 2 bases, J lost 3 bases, and 7 bases stayed unmatched. Germline-derived CDR1 and CDR2 are SGDLS and YYNGEE. The CDR3 sequence is 16 residues long. The rearrangement uses TRBV9 and TRBJ2-3; TRBD2 agrees at 9 bases. The TCR comes from a human donor who was either an allogeneic HSCT recipient or a stem cell or donor lymphocyte infusion donor (not recorded which). It is not recorded whose cells these are; they may come from a transplant donor. The sequenced sample was blood, either unsorted or a sorted T cell fraction (not recorded which). The CDR3, as DNA: TGTGCCAGCAGCGTGGGGACTAGCAGGGCTACAGATACGCAGTATTTT. It yields the protein CASSVGTSRATDTQYF.